This T cell receptor (beta chain) was recovered during a study of OX40 agonist ivuxolimab in advanced cancers. In the study overall: Every 2 weeks, patients received ivuxolimab intravenously, dosed at 0.01 to 10 mg/kg. Age averaged around 59 years (range roughly 23 to 85), and 80% to 90% were male. Study findings and constraints: The study observed clonal expansion of CD4+ and CD8+ blood T cells by week 6 at 0.1 to 3.0 mg/kg.

Worth noting for this clone: Its cognate antigen is unknown.

TCRdb keeps only in-frame clones here, not all; method: immunoSEQ multiplex PCR. This table holds around 70,000 clones, approximately 89% found once. CDR1 is LNHDA, CDR2 SQIVND, per germline (reference sequence). CDR3 length equals 13 residues. V was clipped by 0 bases and J by 10 bases, with 9 bases between them. V gene TRBV19 combines with J gene TRBJ2-2; no definite D call. This sequence originates from an adult with an advanced solid tumor such as melanoma, head and neck, liver or kidney cancer. Sequences were derived from CD4+ or CD8+ T cells sorted from blood, sampled in a trial of the OX40 agonist ivuxolimab. Here the CDR3 reads CASSIDGPAELFF. The CDR3 nucleotides are TGTGCCAGTAGTATAGATGGGCCTGCGGAGCTGTTTTTT.